Listed here are 28 T cell receptor beta chains from one sample, sequenced in a study of tumor and adjacent non-tumor tissue in lung cancer. RNA was extracted from bulk tissue without any cell sorting. TCRbeta libraries were built with three rounds of nested PCR, modified from ARM-PCR. TCRdb ran MiXCR on the multiplex PCR reads and lists one entry per CDR3 protein. Altogether 200,000 to 250,000 distinct CDR3 sequences are present, 70% to 75% being singletons, with the ten largest covering approximately 26%. Sequenced sample: lung tumor tissue. The receptors stem from a man in his sixties with non-small cell lung cancer.

This CDR3 reads CASSEPERGQGGSGNTIYF. The DNA of the CDR3 is TGCGCCAGCAGTGAGCCTGAACGTGGACAGGGTGGGTCTGGAAACACCATATATTTT. The chain carries TRBV10-2 and TRBJ1-3; 8 bases map to TRBD1. CDR3 size: 19 residues. V was pared by 2 bases and J by 1 base, with 13 bases of the junction left unmatched. CDR1 WSHSY and CDR2 SAAADI come from the germline V gene.

For this clonotype: The junction does not match germline at one end; this may be a read error. The chain links TRBV12-5 to TRBJ2-1; 7 nucleotides align to TRBD2. The CDR3 totals 14 residues. CDR1 and CDR2 (germline): LGHNT, FRNRAP. CDR3: CASSRDYTPNGQFF. In DNA, the CDR3 is TGTGCTAGCAGCCGGGACTACACACCCAATGGGCAGTTCTTC.

Details on this clonotype: The junction departs from the called germline gene at one end, perhaps through a read error. This chain connects TRBV6-5 to TRBJ2-7, with a weak D call TRBD1 (6 bases). Germline V gene sequence: CDR1 MNHEY, CDR2 SVGAGI. The CDR3 extends over 15 amino acids. CDR3 coding DNA: TGTGACAGCAGTCAGCCTATGACAGGATCCTACGAGCAGTATTTC. The encoded protein is CDSSQPMTGSYEQYF.

With regard to this clonotype: A much larger clone differs from this one at a single base, so this may be a read error. The chain combines TRBV4-2 with TRBJ2-1; 14 nucleotides align to TRBD2. Germline V gene data show CDR1 as LGHNA and CDR2 as YNFKEQ. This CDR3 contains 16 residues. CDR3 region: CASSKGLAGGYNDQFF. CDR3 coding DNA: TGTGCCAGCAGCAAAGGACTAGCGGGGGGTTACAATGATCAGTTCTTC.

As to this clonotype: This may come from a read error, since a much larger clone is one base off. The CDR3 coding sequence is TGCAGAGCTAGAGATTCCAGGGGTATAAACACTGAAGCTTTCTTT. Amino acid sequence: CRARDSRGINTEAFF. This chain uses TRBV20-1 with TRBJ1-1, with D tentatively TRBD1 (6 bases). The CDR3 is 15 amino acids. Germline V gene sequence: CDR1 DFQATT, CDR2 SNEGSKA (reference sequence).

On this clonotype itself: A much larger clone differs by one base, so this may be a read error. The gene calls are TRBV20-1 and TRBJ1-1; tentative D call: TRBD1 (6 bases). CDR1 is DFQATT, CDR2 SNEGSKA, per germline (reference sequence). There are 14 residues in the CDR3. CDR3 nucleotide sequence: TGCAATGCTAGAGTGGGGACAAAGAACACTGAAGCTTTCTTT. Its protein is CNARVGTKNTEAFF.

Notes on this clonotype: This may stem from a read error, because a much larger clone lies one nucleotide away. The chain joins TRBV29-1 to TRBJ1-1, with 7 bases lining up with TRBD1. The CDR3 is 17 amino acids. Germline V CDR1 and CDR2: SQVTM, ANQGSEA. DNA for the CDR3: TGCAACGTTGAATGGCCGGAGGGGGCCCTCAGAAACACTGAAGCTTTCTTT. Protein: CNVEWPEGALRNTEAFF.

As for this clonotype: This sequence may be a read error, since a much larger clone differs from it by one base. J is TRBJ2-3 and V is TRBV29-1, with a possible D match to TRBD2 (5 bases). Germline values: CDR1 SQVTM, CDR2 ANQGSEA. This CDR3 has 15 residues. Trimming cost V 4 bases and J 3 bases, with 17 bases left between them. CDR3 sequence: CSVAGVGMVTDTQYF. Written as DNA, the CDR3 is TGCAGCGTTGCCGGCGTCGGGATGGTGACAGATACGCAGTATTTT.

Concerning this clonotype: Because it lacks the conserved phenylalanine or tryptophan at the end, this CDR3 is likely a read error. The chain employs TRBV5-5 and TRBJ2-5, with D possibly TRBD2 on 6 matching bases. The CDR3 runs 16 residues. Germline V gives CDR1 SGHKS, CDR2 YYEKEE (reference sequence). Trimming removed 2 bases from V and 2 bases from J, with 16 bases in between. The CDR3 loop reads CASSFLRGTGQETQYL. Written as DNA, the CDR3 is TGTGCCAGCAGCTTTCTTCGCGGGACTGGGCAAGAGACCCAGTACCTC.

The chain uses TRBV6-6 and TRBJ2-7, with 9 bases fitting TRBD1. This CDR3 region has 14 residues. Germline CDR1 MNHNY, CDR2 SVGAGI (reference sequence). After removal of 8 bases from V and 4 bases from J, the junction contained 9 bases not matched to a gene. CDR3 in DNA: TGTGCCAGCGGAACACCGGGACAGGGATACGAGCAGTACTTC. It encodes CASGTPGQGYEQYF.

Worth noting for this clonotype: A read error may explain this, as a much larger clone is one base away. This rearrangement joins TRBV11-3 to TRBJ2-5; TRBD1 or TRBD2 may be the D gene (5 bases each). This CDR3 is built from 13 residues. In germline, CDR1 is SGHNT, CDR2 YENEEA. The CDR3 DNA is TGTGCCAGCAGCTTAGGGGACCAAGAGACCCGGTACTTC. Amino acid sequence: CASSLGDQETRYF. The complete variable domain, with remaining parts taken from reference TRBV11-3 and TRBJ2-5, reads EAGVVQSPRYKIIEKKQPVAFWCNPISGHNTLYWYLQNLGQGPELLIRYENEEAVDDSQLPKDRFSAERLKGVDSTLKIQPAELGDSAVYLCASSLGDQETRYFGPGTRLLVL.

In the case of this clonotype: An end of the junction differs from the germline gene, which may be a read error. The CDR3 DNA sequence: TGTGCCGGCAGCCCCTCCAGCCCCGGACGCTCAGATACGCAGTATTTT. Translation gives CAGSPSSPGRSDTQYF. The rearrangement links TRBV11-1 to TRBJ2-3; D is ambiguous. Per the germline V gene, CDR1 is SGHAT and CDR2 is FQDESV (reference sequence). This CDR3 region has 16 residues. The full variable domain, in which reference TRBV11-1 and TRBJ2-3 provide the parts outside the CDR3, is EAEVAQSPRYKITEKSQAVAFWCDPISGHATLYWYRQILGQGPELLVQFQDESVVDDSQLPKDRFSAERLKGVDSTLKIQPAELGDSAMYLCAGSPSSPGRSDTQYFGPGTRLTVL.

Notes on this clonotype: A read error is possible here, since a much larger clone lies one base away. V gene TRBV20-1 combines with J gene TRBJ1-5, with D perhaps matching TRBD1 (5 bases). The V end lost 0 bases, the J end lost 7 bases, and 16 bases lay between the germline ends. From germline, CDR1 is DFQATT and CDR2 SNEGSKA (reference sequence). This CDR3 has 15 residues. The CDR3: CSARDRRGAGQPQHF. CDR3 DNA sequence: TGCAGTGCTAGAGATCGAAGGGGTGCAGGGCAGCCCCAGCATTTT.

Turning to this clonotype: The conserved phenylalanine or tryptophan normally closing the CDR3 is absent here, so this likely arose from a read error. This rearrangement joins TRBV20-1 to TRBJ2-3; D remains ambiguous. This CDR3 region has 14 residues. The V and J ends lost 0 bases and 2 bases respectively, with 9 bases between them. CDR1 is DFQATT and CDR2 is SNEGSKA in the germline V gene (reference sequence). This chain's CDR3 is CSAREATFTDTQYL. CDR3 nucleotides: TGCAGTGCTAGAGAAGCAACCTTCACAGATACGCAGTATTTA.

Concerning this clonotype: Germline is not matched at one junction end, which may reflect a read error. The chain links TRBV6-1 to TRBJ2-1; D unclear. CDR1 MNHNS and CDR2 SASEGT come from the germline V gene. The CDR3 sequence is 14 residues long. Written as DNA, the CDR3 is TGTTCCAGCAGGCGTCCGAGCTCCTACAATGAGCAGTTCTTC. Amino acids: CSSRRPSSYNEQFF.

Regarding this clonotype: At one end the junction does not follow the germline gene, possibly because of a read error. The chain uses TRBV6-2 or TRBV6-3 and TRBJ2-4, with 9 bases that match TRBD2. Germline-derived CDR1 and CDR2 are MNHEY and SVGEGT. The CDR3 contains 17 residues. CDR3 in amino acids: CASSRSGGGLAKNIQHF. DNA for the CDR3: TGTGCCAGCAGCCGCTCGGGAGGGGGACTAGCCAAAAACATTCAGCACTTC.

With respect to this clonotype: A much larger clone lies one base from this, so it may be a read error. This chain links TRBV29-1 with TRBJ2-3; D unresolved. The CDR3 has 14 amino acids. The V gene lost 8 bases and the J gene lost 2 bases, with 17 bases spanning the gap. Germline assignment: CDR1 SQVTM and CDR2 ANQGSEA. The DNA of the CDR3 is TGCAGCCTCCGTGGTGGGCCGAACACAGATACGCAGTATTTT. Its translation is CSLRGGPNTDTQYF.

The chain carries TRBV11-2 and TRBJ1-1; D uncertain. Germline-derived CDR1 and CDR2 are SGHAT and FQNNGV. CDR3 length equals 14 residues. Trimming cost V 1 base and J 1 base, with 7 bases left between them. The CDR3 bases are TGTGCCAGCAGCTTAGCGCGCACGAACACTGAAGCTTTCTTT. It encodes CASSLARTNTEAFF.

About this clonotype: This may be a read error: a much more frequent sequence differs by one nucleotide. CDR3 bases: TGTGCCAGCAGCCCCATAGAGGGGAGGACCTACGAGCAGTACTTC. It yields the protein CASSPIEGRTYEQYF. The chain links TRBV6-5 to TRBJ2-7; TRBD2 is a possible D gene (6 bases). Deletions cut 6 bases from V and 2 bases from J, with 17 bases between. Germline CDR1 is MNHEY and CDR2 is SVGAGI. The CDR3 has 15 residues.

As for this clonotype: One end of the junction does not line up with germline, which may come from a read error. The chain joins TRBV24-1 to TRBJ2-3; no reliable D call. The germline V gene has CDR1 KGHDR and CDR2 SFDVKD. The CDR3 has 13 amino acids. The CDR3 nucleotides read TGTGTCACCAGTGATTTAGAGTGGCCTACGCAGTATTTT. Amino acids: CVTSDLEWPTQYF.

A note on this clonotype: A clone one base away is much larger, so this may be a read error. The chain employs TRBV12-3 or TRBV12-4 and TRBJ1-1, with 7 bases identical to TRBD1. The CDR3 is made up of 14 amino acids. The ends lost 10 bases at V and 4 bases at J; junction bases unmatched: 12. The CDR3 DNA is TGTGCCAACCGGAGGACAGGCAAGGGCACTGAAGCTTTCTTT. Protein: CANRRTGKGTEAFF.

As regards this clonotype: Compared with germline, one end of the junction differs, possibly owing to a read error. CDR3 loop: CSVELLEGTETSF. The CDR3 bases are TGCAGCGTTGAGTTGCTGGAGGGTACTGAAACTTCCTTT. The V and J genes are TRBV29-1 and TRBJ1-1; D not resolved. Germline loops: CDR1 SQVTM, CDR2 ANQGSEA. This CDR3 is 13 amino acids long.

Concerning this clonotype: Relative to the germline gene, one junction end is altered; a read error may explain this. The J gene is TRBJ2-1, the V gene TRBV5-4; D might be TRBD2 (7 bases). This CDR3 has 18 amino acids. Germline loops: CDR1 SGHNT, CDR2 YYREEE (reference sequence). The CDR3 bases are TGTGCCAGCAGCTGGAGGGTCACAGGGACTACCACTAGGAATGAGCAATTCTTC. Translation: CASSWRVTGTTTRNEQFF.

This clonotype showed up many times. The chain employs TRBV20-1 and TRBJ1-1; D gene uncertain. The germline V gene encodes CDR1 DFQATT and CDR2 SNEGSKA (reference sequence). Trimming cost V 8 bases and J 4 bases, with 11 bases left between them. This CDR3 has 11 residues. The CDR3 nucleotides read TGCAGTCTAGGGCCCGGCACTGAAGCTTTCTTT. This translates into CSLGPGTEAFF.

V is TRBV5-4 and J is TRBJ2-3; the match to TRBD1 covers 7 bases. Germline V lookup: CDR1 SGHNT, CDR2 YYREEE (reference sequence). The length of the CDR3 is 14 residues. Losses at the gene ends were 4 bases for V and 1 base for J; bases not matched to a gene: 3. The CDR3 sequence: CASSAGQGTDTQYF. The CDR3 region has the DNA TGTGCCAGCAGCGCTGGACAGGGCACAGATACGCAGTATTTT.

To note about this clonotype: One junction end does not reproduce the germline sequence, and a read error may be involved. The chain carries TRBV11-2 and TRBJ2-5, with 8 bases that match TRBD1. This CDR3 has 16 amino acids. The germline V gene has CDR1 SGHAT and CDR2 FQNNGV. In DNA, the CDR3 is TGTGCCAGCAGCTATAGGGCCCAGGGGGCGGTTGAGACCCTGTACTTC. This encodes CASSYRAQGAVETLYF.

This clonotype was detected ten times or more. The chain couples TRBV20-1 to TRBJ1-1, with D uncertain. V was pared by 6 bases and J by 4 bases, with 15 bases between. The CDR3 has 13 amino acids. Germline V lookup: CDR1 DFQATT, CDR2 SNEGSKA (reference sequence). The chain's CDR3 is CSAEVRPATEAFF. The CDR3 coding sequence is TGCAGTGCCGAGGTCCGGCCTGCCACTGAAGCTTTCTTT.

This chain uses TRBV6-5 with TRBJ2-7; D may correspond to TRBD1 or TRBD2 (5 bases each). With 8 bases removed from V and 3 bases from J, the gap between germline ends came to 20 bases. The CDR3 is 15 residues long. Germline V gene data show CDR1 as MNHEY and CDR2 as SVGAGI. CDR3 sequence: CASGGGGVSRYEQYF. Written as DNA, the CDR3 is TGTGCCAGCGGCGGTGGGGGAGTCAGTCGCTACGAGCAGTACTTC.